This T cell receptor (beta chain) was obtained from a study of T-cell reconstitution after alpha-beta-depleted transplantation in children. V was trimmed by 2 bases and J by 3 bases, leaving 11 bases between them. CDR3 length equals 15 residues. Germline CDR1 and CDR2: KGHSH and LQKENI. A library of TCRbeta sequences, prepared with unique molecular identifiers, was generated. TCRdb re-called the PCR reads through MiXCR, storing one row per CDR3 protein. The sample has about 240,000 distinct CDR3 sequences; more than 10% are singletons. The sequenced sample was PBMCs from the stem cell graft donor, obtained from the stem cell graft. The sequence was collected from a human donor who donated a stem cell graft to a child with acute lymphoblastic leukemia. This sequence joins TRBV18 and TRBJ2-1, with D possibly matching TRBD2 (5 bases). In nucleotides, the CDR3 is TGTGCCAGCTCACCAGGGCGGGTGAACTACAATGAGCAGTTCTTC. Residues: CASSPGRVNYNEQFF.